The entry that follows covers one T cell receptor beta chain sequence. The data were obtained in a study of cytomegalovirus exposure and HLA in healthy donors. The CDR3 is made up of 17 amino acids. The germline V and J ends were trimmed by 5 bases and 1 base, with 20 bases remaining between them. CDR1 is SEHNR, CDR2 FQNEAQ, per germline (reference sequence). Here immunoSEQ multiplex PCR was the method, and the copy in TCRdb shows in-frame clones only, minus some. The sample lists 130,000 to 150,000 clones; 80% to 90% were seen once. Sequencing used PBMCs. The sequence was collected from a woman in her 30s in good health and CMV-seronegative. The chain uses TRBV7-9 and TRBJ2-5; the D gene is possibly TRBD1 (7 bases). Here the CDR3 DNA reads TGTGCCAGCAGCCAAACCGGGGGACAGAGGCTCCAAGAGACCCAGTACTTC. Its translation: CASSQTGGQRLQETQYF.